A single sample gave rise to the 3 T cell receptor beta chains below, sequenced in a study of CD8+ T cells in alopecia areata. Reverse transcribed after extraction, RNA yielded cDNA as the sequencing template. Repertoires were generated with immunoSEQ multiplex PCR, while TCRdb's copy carries only in-frame clones and drops some. Found here are hundreds of thousands of clones, 57% of them singletons; the top ten hold under 0.5%. This specimen consisted of CD4+ T cells sorted from blood, obtained at week 0. Receptors originate from a human donor with alopecia areata.

This rearrangement joins TRBV30 to TRBJ2-2; either TRBD1 or TRBD2 may fit D (5 bases each). The CDR3 runs 14 residues. V lost 3 bases and J 8 bases, leaving 16 bases between the germline ends. Germline V lookup: CDR1 GTSNPN, CDR2 SVGIG (reference sequence). The CDR3 loop is CAWRGTLEAGELFF. The CDR3 DNA sequence: TGTGCCTGGAGGGGGACCCTAGAAGCGGGGGAGCTGTTTTTT.

The J gene is TRBJ2-1, the V gene TRBV5-6; D unclear. CDR1 is SGHDT, CDR2 YYEEEE, per germline. The CDR3 consists of 15 residues. Trimming took off 4 bases at V and 2 bases at J, with 13 bases between the two ends. The CDR3 protein is CASSRQLNTYNEQFF. CDR3 in DNA: TGTGCCAGCAGCCGACAACTTAATACCTACAATGAGCAGTTCTTC.

The chain links TRBV15 to TRBJ2-4, with D perhaps matching TRBD2 (6 bases). Germline-derived CDR1 and CDR2 are LNHNV and YYDKDF (reference sequence). CDR3 length: 14 amino acids. V was trimmed by 1 base and J by 7 bases, leaving 11 bases between them. The CDR3 sequence: CATSRVGGLNIQYF. CDR3 nucleotide sequence: TGTGCCACCAGCAGAGTAGGAGGGCTTAACATTCAGTACTTC.